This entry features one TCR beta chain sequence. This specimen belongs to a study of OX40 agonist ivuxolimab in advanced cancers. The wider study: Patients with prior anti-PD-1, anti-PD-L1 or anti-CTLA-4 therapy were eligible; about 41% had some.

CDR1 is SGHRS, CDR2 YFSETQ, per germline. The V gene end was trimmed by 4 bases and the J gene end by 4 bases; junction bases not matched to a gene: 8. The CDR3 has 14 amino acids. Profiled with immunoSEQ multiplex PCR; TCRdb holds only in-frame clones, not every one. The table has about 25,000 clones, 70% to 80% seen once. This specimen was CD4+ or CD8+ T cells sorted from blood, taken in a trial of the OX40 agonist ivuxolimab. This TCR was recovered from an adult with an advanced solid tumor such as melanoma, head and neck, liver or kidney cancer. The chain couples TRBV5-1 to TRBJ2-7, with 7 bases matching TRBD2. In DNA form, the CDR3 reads TGCGCCAGCAGCCCGGGACGGGGAGGGTACGAGCAGTACTTC. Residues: CASSPGRGGYEQYF.